This T cell receptor beta chain was sequenced for a study of cytomegalovirus exposure and HLA in healthy donors. Study-wide points: Most of the TCR beta V segments (in an earlier analysis) were productive either about 90% or about 30% of the time. It was shown in a later analysis that HLA-associated TCR beta chains were more clonally expanded than other, equally common chains. TCR beta chain V- and J-gene trimming was linked, in a later analysis, to a missense variant in DCLRE1C. Common viral pathogens were later found to be apparently linked to several of the most significant clusters.

With respect to this clone: Its antigen remains unidentified.

PCR primers comprised 60 Vbeta and 13 Jbeta primers. Only in-frame clones appear in the TCRdb table, and some are missing; sequencing was by immunoSEQ multiplex PCR. The sample yields some 99,000 clones, 70% to 80% seen once. V was cut by 1 base and J by 4 bases, with 14 bases left in between. This CDR3 has 15 residues. Germline values: CDR1 MNHEY, CDR2 SMNVEV (reference sequence). Input material: PBMCs. The rearrangement uses TRBV27 and TRBJ2-7; maybe TRBD2 (5 bases). This TCR came from a female donor in good health and CMV-seronegative. The CDR3, as DNA: TGTGCCAGCAGTTTATACCGACCACTAGGATACGAGCAGTACTTC. Its protein is CASSLYRPLGYEQYF.